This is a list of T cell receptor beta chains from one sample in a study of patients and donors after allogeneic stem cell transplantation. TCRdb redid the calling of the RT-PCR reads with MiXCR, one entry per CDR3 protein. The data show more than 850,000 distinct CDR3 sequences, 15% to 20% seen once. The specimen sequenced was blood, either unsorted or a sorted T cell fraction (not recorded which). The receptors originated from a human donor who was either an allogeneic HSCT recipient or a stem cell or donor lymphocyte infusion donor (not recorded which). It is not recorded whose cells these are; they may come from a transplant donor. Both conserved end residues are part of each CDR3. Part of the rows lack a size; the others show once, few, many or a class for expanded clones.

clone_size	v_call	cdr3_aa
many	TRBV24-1	CATSREGYGYTF
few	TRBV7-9	CASSLEGDEQYF
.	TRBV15	CATSRGRYQPQHF
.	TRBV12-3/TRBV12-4	CASSLDWMNTEAFF
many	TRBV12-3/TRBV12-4	CASSLAGRGNQPQHF
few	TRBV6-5	CASSYSEGRVAYNEQFF
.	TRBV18	CASGGDTYEQYF
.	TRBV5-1	CASSIQGPTGELFF
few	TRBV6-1	CASSEAKANYGYTF
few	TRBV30	CASTVQSYEQYF
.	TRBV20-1	CSAHRQGRNTIYF
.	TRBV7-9	CASSSDDEQYF
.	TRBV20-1	CSAREKGSSYNSPLHF
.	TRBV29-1	CSVEGQDTEAFF
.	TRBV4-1	CASSQVWGQPSYEQYF
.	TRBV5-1	CASTGTASYEQYF
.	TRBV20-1	CSAAYGGAQETQYF